These 18 T cell receptor beta chains came from one sample sequenced in a study of T-cell reconstitution after alpha-beta-depleted transplantation in children. Researchers prepared the TCRbeta library using unique molecular identifiers, the study reports. A single record per CDR3 protein comes from TCRdb applying MiXCR to the PCR reads. The table has about 440,000 distinct CDR3 sequences, approximately 42% seen once; the top ten hold 25% to 30%. This specimen consisted of PBMCs, obtained before TCRalphabeta/CD19-depleted stem cell transplant. Receptors were obtained from a girl under 10 years old with aplastic anemia, due to receive a stem cell transplant.

The V call is TRBV29-1, the J call TRBJ2-5; D gene uncertain. V was clipped by 7 bases and J by 2 bases, with 20 bases between them. Per germline, CDR1 SQVTM and CDR2 ANQGSEA. CDR3 length equals 15 residues. This CDR3 is CSAKQKFVGQETQYF. The CDR3 bases are TGCAGCGCTAAACAGAAGTTTGTGGGACAAGAGACCCAGTACTTC.

The chain employs TRBV12-3 or TRBV12-4 and TRBJ2-7, with 11 bases identical to TRBD1. The CDR3 runs 16 residues. Trimming at V came to 0 bases and at J to 4 bases, leaving 5 bases not matched to a gene. DNA of the CDR3: TGTGCCAGCAGTTTAGCGGAGGGACAGGGGGGTTACGAGCAGTACTTC. It yields the protein CASSLAEGQGGYEQYF.

The sample holds many counts of this clonotype. The chain is built from TRBV7-2 and TRBJ1-2, with 9 bases fitting TRBD1. The V and J ends lost 4 bases and 5 bases, in that order; junction bases with no gene match: 5. The CDR3 has 14 residues. Germline values: CDR1 SGHTA, CDR2 FQGNSA. The DNA of the CDR3 is TGTGCCAGCAGCTCTACAGGGGGCCGGTATGGCTACACCTTC. Its translation: CASSSTGGRYGYTF.

The V call is TRBV20-1, the J call TRBJ1-4; TRBD1 aligns across 8 bases. V was pared by 6 bases and J by 8 bases, with 11 bases of the junction left unmatched. The germline gives CDR1 DFQATT, CDR2 SNEGSKA (reference sequence). The CDR3 has 14 amino acids. CDR3 amino acids: CSAKKAGGQEKLFF. For the CDR3, the DNA is TGCAGTGCGAAAAAAGCAGGGGGCCAGGAAAAACTGTTTTTT.

This clonotype was detected only a few times. The chain carries TRBV9 and TRBJ2-3; 10 bases line up with TRBD1. The CDR3 has 15 residues. V shed 0 bases and J 3 bases; nucleotides not matched to a gene: 1. CDR1 is SGDLS and CDR2 is YYNGEE in the germline V gene. Here the CDR3 reads CASSVVGQGTDTQYF. The CDR3 coding sequence is TGTGCCAGCAGCGTAGTGGGACAGGGGACAGATACGCAGTATTTT.

This clonotype was observed at least ten times. The chain couples TRBV7-2 to TRBJ1-2; 9 bases are a match to TRBD1. CDR1 is SGHTA, CDR2 FQGNSA, per germline. The length of the CDR3 is 16 residues. The ends lost 6 bases at V and 0 bases at J; junction bases unmatched: 8. In DNA, the CDR3 is TGTGCCAGCAGTCGCGGACAGGGGACCTCTAACTATGGCTACACCTTC. Residues: CASSRGQGTSNYGYTF. Full variable domain (rest looked up from reference TRBV7-2 and TRBJ1-2): GAGVSQSPSNKVTEKGKDVELRCDPISGHTALYWYRQSLGQGLEFLIYFQGNSAPDKSGLPSDRFSAERTGGSVSTLTIQRTQQEDSAVYLCASSRGQGTSNYGYTFGSGTRLTVV.

This clonotype was observed a few times. DNA for the CDR3: TGTGCCAGCAGCCAAGGCGGGCGTCAGCCCCAGCATTTT. It is translated as CASSQGGRQPQHF. The rearrangement joins TRBV4-2 to TRBJ1-5; D ambiguous. The CDR3 covers 13 residues. The germline gives CDR1 LGHNA, CDR2 YNFKEQ. Trimming left V 1 base short and J 6 bases short, with 7 bases between.

The sample holds a few counts of this clonotype. The CDR3 DNA sequence: TGTGCCAGCAGCCCTACCACGGACAGGGGGAACTATGGCTACACCTTC. It encodes CASSPTTDRGNYGYTF. V usage is TRBV6-1 and J usage is TRBJ1-2; 10 bases align to TRBD1. With V trimmed by 6 bases and J by 2 bases, 9 bases remained unmatched. CDR1 MNHNS and CDR2 SASEGT come from the germline V gene. This CDR3 is built from 16 residues.

The chain combines TRBV10-3 with TRBJ1-5; no reliable D call. Germline CDR1 ENHRY, CDR2 SYGVKD. The CDR3 runs 15 residues. Between the trimmed V and J ends, which lost 3 bases and 7 bases, there was a span of 16 bases. The CDR3 reads CAISELTEGRQPQHF. Here the CDR3 DNA reads TGTGCCATCAGTGAACTCACTGAGGGAAGGCAGCCCCAGCATTTT.

The rearrangement links TRBV6-1 to TRBJ1-2, with D possibly matching TRBD1 (6 bases). With 6 bases removed from V and 4 bases from J, the gap between germline ends came to 21 bases. The CDR3 totals 16 residues. CDR1 and CDR2 (germline): MNHNS, SASEGT. The CDR3 bases are TGTGCCAGCAGCCAAGGTCTACAGGGTGATGGCTATGGCTACACCTTC. Its translation: CASSQGLQGDGYGYTF.

This clonotype has a handful of counts. This chain uses TRBV6-5 with TRBJ2-1; 9 nucleotides align to TRBD2. The V segment lost 1 base and the J segment 9 bases; nucleotides outside the gene matches: 16. Germline V gives CDR1 MNHEY, CDR2 SVGAGI. The CDR3 sequence is 18 residues long. The CDR3 region has the DNA TGTGCCAGCAGTTACTGGTCATCGCGGGAGGGGGTATCCTCTGAGCAGTTCTTC. This codes for CASSYWSSREGVSSEQFF.

V and J are TRBV20-1 and TRBJ1-2, with D perhaps matching TRBD1 (5 bases). This CDR3 comprises 12 residues. Germline values: CDR1 DFQATT, CDR2 SNEGSKA (reference sequence). The V gene lost 6 bases and the J gene lost 3 bases, with 11 bases spanning the gap. Here the CDR3 DNA reads TGCAGTGCCCGCAGGGAAGACTATGGCTACACCTTC. It is translated as CSARREDYGYTF.

This clonotype appeared a few times. The rearrangement links TRBV4-1 to TRBJ1-2; no definite D call. Trimming pared 4 bases from V and 2 bases from J, leaving 14 bases between. Germline V gives CDR1 MGHRA, CDR2 YSYEKL. This CDR3 has 15 residues. CDR3 protein: CASSRDRGLNYGYTF. CDR3 DNA: TGCGCCAGCAGCCGCGACCGCGGACTGAACTATGGCTACACCTTC.

This clonotype was observed a few times. This sequence joins TRBV28 and TRBJ2-7; D is perhaps TRBD1 (5 bases). Germline V gene lookup returns CDR1 MDHEN and CDR2 SYDVKM. The CDR3 spans 15 residues. V lost 2 bases and J 0 bases, leaving 11 bases between the germline ends. The CDR3, as DNA: TGTGCCAGCAGTTTAATCCAGGGCTACTCCTACGAGCAGTACTTC. It yields the protein CASSLIQGYSYEQYF.

This clonotype turned up a few times. This rearrangement joins TRBV7-2 to TRBJ2-2, with 7 bases identical to TRBD1. CDR1 SGHTA and CDR2 FQGNSA come from the germline V gene. The CDR3 is made up of 13 amino acids. Trimming removed 6 bases from V and 7 bases from J; junction bases left unmatched: 5. The chain's CDR3 is CASRQGRFGELFF. The DNA of the CDR3 is TGTGCCAGCAGACAGGGGCGCTTCGGGGAGCTGTTTTTT.

This clonotype was detected a few times. V gene TRBV2 combines with J gene TRBJ1-5, with D unresolved. Trimming cost V 6 bases and J 0 bases, with 6 bases left between them. CDR1 is SNHLY and CDR2 is FYNNEI in the germline V gene. The CDR3 loop spans 13 amino acids. CDR3 region: CASSKYSNQPQHF. The DNA of the CDR3 is TGTGCCAGCAGCAAATATAGCAATCAGCCCCAGCATTTT.

This clonotype was counted ten times or more. V is TRBV10-3 and J is TRBJ2-7; tentatively, D is TRBD1 (6 bases). With 3 bases removed from V and 1 base from J, the gap between germline ends came to 10 bases. The CDR3 has 14 amino acids. Germline V gene lookup returns CDR1 ENHRY and CDR2 SYGVKD. The DNA for the CDR3 is TGTGCCATCAGTGAAAGCCAGGGGTCCTACGAGCAGTACTTC. Its protein is CAISESQGSYEQYF.

The V and J genes are TRBV15 and TRBJ2-2, with 9 positions matching TRBD1. This CDR3 has 15 amino acids. V lost 5 bases and J lost 7; bases outside the gene matches: 8. Germline loops: CDR1 LNHNV, CDR2 YYDKDF (reference sequence). The CDR3 here is CATSPRTGDSGELFF. The CDR3 DNA is TGTGCCACCAGCCCCCGGACAGGGGATAGCGGGGAGCTGTTTTTT.